A single sample is the source of the 27 T cell receptor beta chains below, sequenced in a study of cytomegalovirus exposure and HLA in healthy donors. Vbeta (60) and Jbeta (13) primers were used in the PCR. The data were produced by immunoSEQ multiplex PCR, yet TCRdb's version contains in-frame clones alone and is incomplete. The table lists some 67,000 clones, 80% to 90% of them singletons. Sequenced sample: PBMCs. The receptors were gathered from a woman aged 30 to 39 in good health and CMV-seropositive.

The chain links TRBV6-1 to TRBJ2-1; D perhaps matches TRBD2 (6 bases). There are 15 residues in the CDR3. Trimming stripped 7 bases from V and 0 bases from J, with 13 bases between. Germline V CDR1 and CDR2: MNHNS, SASEGT. DNA of the CDR3: TGTGCCAGCATCCACGGGGGAAGCTCCTACAATGAGCAGTTCTTC. Translated: CASIHGGSSYNEQFF.

J is TRBJ1-2 and V is TRBV19, with D perhaps matching TRBD1 (5 bases). With 9 bases removed from V and 2 bases from J, the gap between germline ends came to 10 bases. Per the germline V gene, CDR1 is LNHDA and CDR2 is SQIVND (reference sequence). The CDR3 runs 12 residues. CDR3 region: CASRDSNYGYTF. DNA of the CDR3: TGTGCCAGCAGGGATTCGAACTATGGCTACACCTTC.

The genes are TRBV21-1 and TRBJ2-1; the table gives TRBD2 as D, unverified against the DNA. TRBV21-1 is reported as a pseudogene. The CDR3 is 21 amino acids. This CDR3 reads CASTWTDVKTSGRDAYNEQFF. CDR3 DNA sequence: TGTGCCAGCACCTGGACGGATGTCAAGACTAGCGGGAGGGATGCCTACAATGAGCAGTTCTTC.

The chain combines TRBV15 with TRBJ2-1; tentatively, D is TRBD2 (6 bases). This CDR3 has 17 amino acids. The V and J ends lost 0 bases and 2 bases respectively, with 14 bases between them. The germline gives CDR1 LNHNV, CDR2 YYDKDF (reference sequence). The CDR3 loop is CATSRDGGLGPYNEQFF. As DNA, the CDR3 is TGTGCCACCAGCAGAGATGGGGGACTGGGCCCCTACAATGAGCAGTTCTTC.

This sequence joins TRBV28 and TRBJ2-7; 11 positions match TRBD1. The CDR3 is 17 amino acids. Germline CDR1 and CDR2: MDHEN and SYDVKM. Losses at the gene ends were 2 bases for V and 3 bases for J; bases not matched to a gene: 9. The CDR3 reads CASSLVRTGGRDYEQYF. CDR3 bases: TGTGCCAGCAGTTTAGTTCGGACAGGGGGCCGGGACTACGAGCAGTACTTC. Together with reference TRBV28 and TRBJ2-7, the CDR3 gives the full variable domain: DVKVTQSSRYLVKRTGEKVFLECVQDMDHENMFWYRQDPGLGLRLIYFSYDVKMKEKGDIPEGYSVSREKKERFSLILESASTNQTSMYLCASSLVRTGGRDYEQYFGPGTRLTVT.

The J gene is TRBJ2-1, the V gene TRBV5-4, with 12 positions matching TRBD2. CDR1 and CDR2 (germline): SGHNT, YYREEE (reference sequence). The CDR3 has 15 residues. The V segment lost 7 bases and the J segment 7 bases; nucleotides outside the gene matches: 9. The DNA for the CDR3 is TGTGCCAGCGGCCCCCCGGGACTAGCGGGTAATGAGCAGTTCTTC. Its protein is CASGPPGLAGNEQFF.

The chain has TRBV6-4 and TRBJ1-2; 10 bases line up with TRBD1. CDR1 is MRHNA and CDR2 is SNTAGT in the germline V gene. The V segment lost 5 bases and the J segment 7 bases; nucleotides outside the gene matches: 4. This CDR3 has 13 amino acids. CDR3 protein: CASSRQGASGYTF. The DNA of the CDR3 is TGTGCCAGCAGTCGACAGGGGGCGAGTGGCTACACCTTC.

The chain combines TRBV27 with TRBJ2-1; 9 nucleotides line up with TRBD2. The V gene's germline CDR1 is MNHEY and CDR2 SMNVEV (reference sequence). This CDR3 is 15 amino acids long. J gave up 3 bases and V 9 bases, and 9 bases lay outside the gene matches. The DNA for the CDR3 is TGTGCCAGTCAGGAGGCGGGAGGGCTCTACAATGAGCAGTTCTTC. This encodes CASQEAGGLYNEQFF.

This chain uses TRBV7-2 with TRBJ2-3; TRBD2 aligns across 14 bases. CDR3 size: 16 residues. Germline V gene data show CDR1 as SGHTA and CDR2 as FQGNSA. Trimming removed 5 bases from V and 5 bases from J; junction bases left unmatched: 6. This CDR3 reads CASSPGLAGVIDTQYF. The CDR3 DNA reads TGTGCCAGCAGCCCGGGACTAGCGGGAGTTATAGATACGCAGTATTTT.

The rearrangement joins TRBV7-2 to TRBJ2-3; TRBD2 might be the D (5 bases). Trimming removed 5 bases at V and 5 bases at J, with 23 bases between. The CDR3 contains 17 residues. Germline assignment: CDR1 SGHTA and CDR2 FQGNSA. This CDR3 is CASSPPVYEGLKDTQYF. The DNA for the CDR3 is TGTGCCAGCAGCCCCCCGGTTTATGAGGGCCTGAAAGATACGCAGTATTTT.

V gene TRBV9 combines with J gene TRBJ2-1, with a weak D call TRBD2 (5 bases). The V end was cut by 0 bases, the J end by 8 bases, with 15 bases between. This CDR3 has 15 residues. Looked up from germline, CDR1 is SGDLS and CDR2 is YYNGEE. CDR3 residues: CASSVEDFGRDEQFF. DNA for the CDR3: TGTGCCAGCAGCGTAGAGGACTTTGGTAGGGATGAGCAGTTCTTC. The entire variable domain, with the rest obtained from reference TRBV9 and TRBJ2-1, is as follows: DSGVTQTPKHLITATGQRVTLRCSPRSGDLSVYWYQQSLDQGLQFLIQYYNGEERAKGNILERFSAQQFPDLHSELNLSSLELGDSALYFCASSVEDFGRDEQFFGPGTRLTVL.

This clone was detected only once. The chain uses TRBV27 and TRBJ2-7; the match to TRBD1 covers 11 bases. Losses at the gene ends were 5 bases for V and 3 bases for J; bases not matched to a gene: 6. CDR1 is MNHEY and CDR2 is SMNVEV in the germline V gene (reference sequence). There are 15 residues in the CDR3. The CDR3 DNA sequence: TGTGCCAGCAGTAAAACCGGGACAGGGGGCTACGAGCAGTACTTC. This sequence encodes CASSKTGTGGYEQYF.

This chain joins TRBV6-5 and TRBJ1-1; D is perhaps TRBD1 (6 bases). This CDR3 region has 13 residues. Germline CDR1 MNHEY, CDR2 SVGAGI. Deletions cut 6 bases from V and 7 bases from J, with 15 bases between. DNA for the CDR3: TGTGCCAGCAGGGAAACAGGGAGAGGTGAAGCTTTCTTT. Protein: CASRETGRGEAFF.

The chain carries TRBV28 and TRBJ2-1; TRBD1 matches at 9 bases. CDR1 MDHEN and CDR2 SYDVKM come from the germline V gene. CDR3 length: 14 residues. Trimming at V came to 8 bases and at J to 2 bases, leaving 4 bases not matched to a gene. The CDR3 sequence is CASRTGDPYNEQFF. As DNA, the CDR3 is TGTGCCAGCCGGACAGGGGACCCCTACAATGAGCAGTTCTTC.

This clone was recorded once. This rearrangement joins TRBV9 to TRBJ2-1; 7 bases agree with TRBD2. Germline lookup yields CDR1 SGDLS and CDR2 YYNGEE. With V trimmed by 3 bases and J by 6 bases, 15 bases remained unmatched. The CDR3 is made up of 17 amino acids. CDR3 in DNA: TGTGCCAGCAGCGCCGACGTGGGGCGGGAGCCTAGCAATGAGCAGTTCTTC. This codes for CASSADVGREPSNEQFF.

This sequence joins TRBV5-8 and TRBJ1-5; the D is unclear. V was cut by 0 bases and J by 2 bases, with 12 bases left in between. The germline V gene encodes CDR1 SGHTS and CDR2 YDEGEE. This CDR3 contains 16 residues. The CDR3 DNA is TGTGCCAGCAGCTTGGCCCTAACAGTGGGCAATCAGCCCCAGCATTTT. This translates into CASSLALTVGNQPQHF.

This clone was detected only once. V is TRBV5-6 and J is TRBJ2-5, with D perhaps matching TRBD1 (5 bases). This CDR3 has 15 residues. Germline V gives CDR1 SGHDT, CDR2 YYEEEE. V was pared by 6 bases and J by 5 bases, with 20 bases between. The CDR3 sequence: CASTIHTGSRETQYF. The CDR3 DNA sequence: TGTGCCAGCACCATACACACAGGCTCTAGGGAGACCCAGTACTTC. Using reference TRBV5-6 and TRBJ2-5 for the parts outside the CDR3, the full variable domain is DAGVTQSPTHLIKTRGQQVTLRCSPKSGHDTVSWYQQALGQGPQFIFQYYEEEERQRGNFPDRFSGHQFPNYSSELNVNALLLGDSALYLCASTIHTGSRETQYFGPGTRLLVL.

The gene calls are TRBV15 and TRBJ2-1; TRBD1 matches at 9 bases. Germline V gene lookup returns CDR1 LNHNV and CDR2 YYDKDF (reference sequence). V lost 3 bases, J lost 1 base, and 4 bases stayed unmatched. CDR3 length: 16 amino acids. The CDR3 DNA sequence: TGTGCCACCAGCAGGGGACAGGGCCAATCCTACAATGAGCAGTTCTTC. Its translation: CATSRGQGQSYNEQFF.

The chain uses TRBV10-3 and TRBJ2-7; 7 positions match TRBD1. The ends lost 8 bases at V and 0 bases at J; junction bases unmatched: 4. This CDR3 is 13 amino acids long. The germline gives CDR1 ENHRY, CDR2 SYGVKD. This CDR3 is CAIGTDYSYEQYF. The CDR3 DNA reads TGTGCCATCGGGACAGACTACTCCTACGAGCAGTACTTC.

The chain employs TRBV6-4 and TRBJ1-2; TRBD1 matches at 8 bases. This CDR3 is 15 amino acids long. V trimming: 7 bases; J trimming: 7 bases; junction bases outside the gene matches: 14. Germline V gene sequence: CDR1 MRHNA, CDR2 SNTAGT. In DNA form, the CDR3 reads TGTGCCAGCACACCTCTTGCGCAGGGGGCCACTGGCTACACCTTC. As protein: CASTPLAQGATGYTF.

The chain joins TRBV14 to TRBJ1-1, with TRBD1 identical over 7 bases. With V trimmed by 4 bases and J by 5 bases, 13 bases remained unmatched. The CDR3 covers 16 residues. Germline CDR1 and CDR2: SGHDN and FVKESK. Written as DNA, the CDR3 is TGTGCCAGCAGCCTAAGGACAGGAAATTTATTGACTGAAGCTTTCTTT. Translation: CASSLRTGNLLTEAFF. Drawing the rest from reference TRBV14 and TRBJ1-1, the complete variable domain is EAGVTQFPSHSVIEKGQTVTLRCDPISGHDNLYWYRRVMGKEIKFLLHFVKESKQDESGMPNNRFLAERTGGTYSTLKVQPAELEDSGVYFCASSLRTGNLLTEAFFGQGTRLTVV.

The rearrangement links TRBV6-1 to TRBJ1-5, with D tentatively TRBD1 (6 bases). The CDR3 has 14 amino acids. V shed 7 bases and J shed 4 bases, with 14 bases lying between them. Germline V CDR1 and CDR2: MNHNS, SASEGT. The CDR3 loop reads CASNYRQENQPQHF. The CDR3 nucleotides read TGTGCCAGCAATTATCGACAGGAAAATCAGCCCCAGCATTTT.

The chain uses TRBV11-3 and TRBJ2-2, with TRBD2 as a possible D gene (6 bases). Between the trimmed V and J ends, which lost 3 bases and 2 bases, there was a span of 13 bases. The CDR3 spans 16 residues. Germline V gene data show CDR1 as SGHNT and CDR2 as YENEEA. The CDR3 sequence: CASSLAGPSNTGELFF. The CDR3 DNA reads as TGTGCCAGCAGCTTGGCGGGGCCCTCAAACACCGGGGAGCTGTTTTTT.

The CDR3 sequence is CASSSPRGMNTEAFF. The CDR3 DNA follows: TGTGCCAGCAGCTCCCCCAGGGGCATGAACACTGAAGCTTTCTTT. V usage is TRBV5-6 and J usage is TRBJ1-1; D may be TRBD1 (6 bases). The V end was cut by 3 bases, the J end by 0 bases, with 12 bases between. CDR3 length: 15 residues. The germline V gene encodes CDR1 SGHDT and CDR2 YYEEEE.

The CDR3 bases are TGTGCCTGGAGTGGAACCCAGGGGAATGGCTACACCTTC. This translates into CAWSGTQGNGYTF. V usage is TRBV30 and J usage is TRBJ1-2, with a possible D match to TRBD1 (6 bases). The CDR3 is made up of 13 amino acids. Trimming pared 1 base from V and 6 bases from J, leaving 12 bases between. Germline-derived CDR1 and CDR2 are GTSNPN and SVGIG (reference sequence).

V gene TRBV25-1 combines with J gene TRBJ2-6; TRBD1 might be the D (5 bases). Germline V gene data show CDR1 as MGHDK and CDR2 as SYGVNS. With 10 bases removed from V and 4 bases from J, the gap between germline ends came to 17 bases. The CDR3 loop spans 15 amino acids. The CDR3 loop reads CATQEGVGGANVLTF. CDR3 sequence (DNA): TGTGCCACCCAAGAAGGGGTCGGCGGGGCCAACGTCCTGACTTTC.

CDR3 residues: CASSPTRLAGGIDEQYF. The DNA for the CDR3 is TGTGCCAGCAGTCCGACCCGACTAGCGGGAGGCATTGACGAGCAGTACTTC. The chain uses TRBV27 and TRBJ2-7; 13 positions match TRBD2. The ends lost 5 bases at V and 5 bases at J; junction bases unmatched: 12. Germline loops: CDR1 MNHEY, CDR2 SMNVEV (reference sequence). The CDR3 is 17 residues long.